A selection of T cell receptor beta chains follows, all from one sample in a study of blood T cell repertoires in COVID-19. Libraries were prepared by immunoSEQ multiplex PCR; TCRdb keeps only in-frame clonotypes and omits some of them. The sample comprises 100,000 or so clones, about four fifths of which are singletons, and about 16% rests with the top ten. Sequenced input: peripheral blood. The receptors were sampled from a woman of 80 years or more with acute or convalescent COVID-19. Both conserved end residues are part of each CDR3. Fields, in order: D gene, J gene, V gene, clone size, CDR3 protein, CDR3 DNA. The D gene is left open where the match is weak. Expanded clones get a size class; other rows say once, few or many, or leave the size out.

D: -
J: TRBJ1-1
V: TRBV7-2
size: -
CDR3: CASSLSVDTEAFF
DNA: TGTGCCAGCAGCTTATCAGTTGACACTGAAGCTTTCTTT

D: TRBD2
J: TRBJ2-7
V: TRBV29-1
size: -
CDR3: CSVEDRLAGGLYEQYF
DNA: TGCAGCGTTGAAGACCGACTAGCGGGAGGACTCTACGAGCAGTACTTC

D: TRBD2
J: TRBJ2-1
V: TRBV3-1/TRBV3-2
size: -
CDR3: CASSQGVLAGGNLNEQFF
DNA: TGTGCCAGCAGCCAAGGGGTTCTAGCGGGAGGCAATCTAAATGAGCAGTTCTTC

D: TRBD2
J: TRBJ2-7
V: TRBV5-5
size: -
CDR3: CASSLGLAEMYEQYF
DNA: TGTGCCAGCAGCTTAGGACTAGCGGAGATGTACGAGCAGTACTTC

D: -
J: TRBJ2-1
V: TRBV9
size: -
CDR3: CASSVEGSYNEQFF
DNA: TGTGCCAGCAGCGTAGAGGGGTCATACAATGAGCAGTTCTTC

D: -
J: TRBJ1-1
V: TRBV18
size: once
CDR3: CASSAKEDTEAFF
DNA: TGTGCCAGCTCAGCTAAAGAAGACACTGAAGCTTTCTTT

D: -
J: TRBJ2-1
V: TRBV9
size: -
CDR3: CASSVAQYNEQFF
DNA: TGTGCCAGCAGCGTAGCACAGTACAATGAGCAGTTCTTC

D: -
J: TRBJ1-5
V: TRBV15
size: -
CDR3: CATSSRQGINQPQHF
DNA: TGTGCCACCAGCTCCCGGCAGGGGATCAATCAGCCCCAGCATTTT

D: TRBD2
J: TRBJ2-1
V: TRBV19
size: -
CDR3: CASSSPLTRLAVYNEQFF
DNA: TGTGCCAGTAGTTCGCCCCTCACCAGGCTAGCGGTTTACAATGAGCAGTTCTTC

D: TRBD1
J: TRBJ2-1
V: TRBV19
size: once
CDR3: CASSIGTGRYNEQFF
DNA: TGTGCCAGTAGTATAGGGACAGGCCGATACAATGAGCAGTTCTTC

D: TRBD1
J: TRBJ2-3
V: TRBV29-1
size: -
CDR3: CSVSTGADTQYF
DNA: TGCAGCGTTTCCACAGGGGCAGATACGCAGTATTTT

D: -
J: TRBJ2-5
V: TRBV2
size: few
CDR3: CASFIEVTQYF
DNA: TGTGCCAGCTTTATAGAAGTGACCCAGTACTTC

D: -
J: TRBJ1-3
V: TRBV19
size: -
CDR3: CASSIGGRSSGNTIYF
DNA: TGTGCCAGTAGTATAGGCGGCCGATCCTCTGGAAACACCATATATTTT

D: TRBD2
J: TRBJ2-1
V: TRBV19
size: -
CDR3: CAPRGPGTREEEQFF
DNA: TGTGCTCCTAGAGGGCCCGGGACTAGGGAGGAAGAGCAGTTCTTC

D: -
J: TRBJ2-2
V: TRBV10-1
size: -
CDR3: CASKEGATGELFF
DNA: TGCGCCAGCAAGGAGGGAGCCACCGGGGAGCTGTTTTTT

D: TRBD1
J: TRBJ1-4
V: TRBV5-4
size: -
CDR3: CASSSGQGINEKLFF
DNA: TGTGCCAGCAGCTCGGGACAGGGGATTAATGAAAAACTGTTTTTT

D: -
J: TRBJ1-3
V: TRBV19
size: -
CDR3: CASSEDISGNTIYF
DNA: TGTGCCAGTAGTGAGGACATCTCTGGAAACACCATATATTTT

D: -
J: TRBJ2-2
V: TRBV11-2
size: -
CDR3: CASSEGPGNTGELFF
DNA: TGTGCCAGCTCGGAGGGACCGGGAAACACCGGGGAGCTGTTTTTT

D: -
J: TRBJ1-5
V: TRBV12-5
size: -
CDR3: CASGLVQGNTGIGNQPQHF
DNA: TGTGCTAGTGGTTTGGTACAAGGGAATACAGGAATTGGCAATCAGCCCCAGCATTTT

D: TRBD1
J: TRBJ2-1
V: TRBV28
size: -
CDR3: CASNRQGPYNEQFF
DNA: TGTGCCAGTAACCGACAGGGCCCCTACAATGAGCAGTTCTTC

D: -
J: TRBJ1-6
V: TRBV15
size: -
CDR3: CATLGGSNNSPLHF
DNA: TGTGCCACCCTGGGAGGGAGCAATAATTCACCCCTCCACTTT

D: TRBD1
J: TRBJ1-1
V: TRBV18
size: -
CDR3: CASSPGQGAYRPEAFF
DNA: TGTGCCAGCTCACCCGGACAGGGGGCTTATCGTCCTGAAGCTTTCTTT

D: -
J: TRBJ1-5
V: TRBV7-9
size: -
CDR3: CASSVGQNQPQHF
DNA: TGTGCCAGCAGCGTGGGACAAAATCAGCCCCAGCATTTT

D: TRBD1
J: TRBJ2-2
V: TRBV5-1
size: -
CDR3: CASRTGGGDTGELFF
DNA: TGCGCCAGCAGGACAGGGGGCGGGGACACCGGGGAGCTGTTTTTT

D: TRBD1
J: TRBJ2-3
V: TRBV4-3
size: -
CDR3: CASSRDVPGQGSTDTQYF
DNA: TGCGCCAGCAGCCGGGATGTCCCGGGACAGGGAAGCACAGATACGCAGTATTTT

D: -
J: TRBJ2-2
V: TRBV15
size: -
CDR3: CATSRDLAVANTGELFF
DNA: TGTGCCACCAGCAGAGATCTTGCGGTTGCGAACACCGGGGAGCTGTTTTTT

D: -
J: TRBJ2-5
V: TRBV14
size: once
CDR3: CASSQRDGGMGRETQYF
DNA: TGTGCCAGCAGCCAGCGTGATGGCGGAATGGGGAGAGAGACCCAGTACTTC